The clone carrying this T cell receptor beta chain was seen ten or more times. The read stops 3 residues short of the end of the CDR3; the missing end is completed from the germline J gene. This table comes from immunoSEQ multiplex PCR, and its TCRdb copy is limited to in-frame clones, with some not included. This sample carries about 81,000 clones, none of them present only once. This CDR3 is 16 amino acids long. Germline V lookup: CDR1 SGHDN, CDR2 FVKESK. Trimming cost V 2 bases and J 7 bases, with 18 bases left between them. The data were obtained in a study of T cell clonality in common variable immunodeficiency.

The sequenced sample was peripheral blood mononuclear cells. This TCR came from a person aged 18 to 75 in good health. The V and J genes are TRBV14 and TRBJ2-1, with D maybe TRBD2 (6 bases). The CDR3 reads CASSQTRLGSGNEQFF. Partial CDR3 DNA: TGTGCCAGCAGCCAAACACGACTAGGGAGCGGAAATGAG.